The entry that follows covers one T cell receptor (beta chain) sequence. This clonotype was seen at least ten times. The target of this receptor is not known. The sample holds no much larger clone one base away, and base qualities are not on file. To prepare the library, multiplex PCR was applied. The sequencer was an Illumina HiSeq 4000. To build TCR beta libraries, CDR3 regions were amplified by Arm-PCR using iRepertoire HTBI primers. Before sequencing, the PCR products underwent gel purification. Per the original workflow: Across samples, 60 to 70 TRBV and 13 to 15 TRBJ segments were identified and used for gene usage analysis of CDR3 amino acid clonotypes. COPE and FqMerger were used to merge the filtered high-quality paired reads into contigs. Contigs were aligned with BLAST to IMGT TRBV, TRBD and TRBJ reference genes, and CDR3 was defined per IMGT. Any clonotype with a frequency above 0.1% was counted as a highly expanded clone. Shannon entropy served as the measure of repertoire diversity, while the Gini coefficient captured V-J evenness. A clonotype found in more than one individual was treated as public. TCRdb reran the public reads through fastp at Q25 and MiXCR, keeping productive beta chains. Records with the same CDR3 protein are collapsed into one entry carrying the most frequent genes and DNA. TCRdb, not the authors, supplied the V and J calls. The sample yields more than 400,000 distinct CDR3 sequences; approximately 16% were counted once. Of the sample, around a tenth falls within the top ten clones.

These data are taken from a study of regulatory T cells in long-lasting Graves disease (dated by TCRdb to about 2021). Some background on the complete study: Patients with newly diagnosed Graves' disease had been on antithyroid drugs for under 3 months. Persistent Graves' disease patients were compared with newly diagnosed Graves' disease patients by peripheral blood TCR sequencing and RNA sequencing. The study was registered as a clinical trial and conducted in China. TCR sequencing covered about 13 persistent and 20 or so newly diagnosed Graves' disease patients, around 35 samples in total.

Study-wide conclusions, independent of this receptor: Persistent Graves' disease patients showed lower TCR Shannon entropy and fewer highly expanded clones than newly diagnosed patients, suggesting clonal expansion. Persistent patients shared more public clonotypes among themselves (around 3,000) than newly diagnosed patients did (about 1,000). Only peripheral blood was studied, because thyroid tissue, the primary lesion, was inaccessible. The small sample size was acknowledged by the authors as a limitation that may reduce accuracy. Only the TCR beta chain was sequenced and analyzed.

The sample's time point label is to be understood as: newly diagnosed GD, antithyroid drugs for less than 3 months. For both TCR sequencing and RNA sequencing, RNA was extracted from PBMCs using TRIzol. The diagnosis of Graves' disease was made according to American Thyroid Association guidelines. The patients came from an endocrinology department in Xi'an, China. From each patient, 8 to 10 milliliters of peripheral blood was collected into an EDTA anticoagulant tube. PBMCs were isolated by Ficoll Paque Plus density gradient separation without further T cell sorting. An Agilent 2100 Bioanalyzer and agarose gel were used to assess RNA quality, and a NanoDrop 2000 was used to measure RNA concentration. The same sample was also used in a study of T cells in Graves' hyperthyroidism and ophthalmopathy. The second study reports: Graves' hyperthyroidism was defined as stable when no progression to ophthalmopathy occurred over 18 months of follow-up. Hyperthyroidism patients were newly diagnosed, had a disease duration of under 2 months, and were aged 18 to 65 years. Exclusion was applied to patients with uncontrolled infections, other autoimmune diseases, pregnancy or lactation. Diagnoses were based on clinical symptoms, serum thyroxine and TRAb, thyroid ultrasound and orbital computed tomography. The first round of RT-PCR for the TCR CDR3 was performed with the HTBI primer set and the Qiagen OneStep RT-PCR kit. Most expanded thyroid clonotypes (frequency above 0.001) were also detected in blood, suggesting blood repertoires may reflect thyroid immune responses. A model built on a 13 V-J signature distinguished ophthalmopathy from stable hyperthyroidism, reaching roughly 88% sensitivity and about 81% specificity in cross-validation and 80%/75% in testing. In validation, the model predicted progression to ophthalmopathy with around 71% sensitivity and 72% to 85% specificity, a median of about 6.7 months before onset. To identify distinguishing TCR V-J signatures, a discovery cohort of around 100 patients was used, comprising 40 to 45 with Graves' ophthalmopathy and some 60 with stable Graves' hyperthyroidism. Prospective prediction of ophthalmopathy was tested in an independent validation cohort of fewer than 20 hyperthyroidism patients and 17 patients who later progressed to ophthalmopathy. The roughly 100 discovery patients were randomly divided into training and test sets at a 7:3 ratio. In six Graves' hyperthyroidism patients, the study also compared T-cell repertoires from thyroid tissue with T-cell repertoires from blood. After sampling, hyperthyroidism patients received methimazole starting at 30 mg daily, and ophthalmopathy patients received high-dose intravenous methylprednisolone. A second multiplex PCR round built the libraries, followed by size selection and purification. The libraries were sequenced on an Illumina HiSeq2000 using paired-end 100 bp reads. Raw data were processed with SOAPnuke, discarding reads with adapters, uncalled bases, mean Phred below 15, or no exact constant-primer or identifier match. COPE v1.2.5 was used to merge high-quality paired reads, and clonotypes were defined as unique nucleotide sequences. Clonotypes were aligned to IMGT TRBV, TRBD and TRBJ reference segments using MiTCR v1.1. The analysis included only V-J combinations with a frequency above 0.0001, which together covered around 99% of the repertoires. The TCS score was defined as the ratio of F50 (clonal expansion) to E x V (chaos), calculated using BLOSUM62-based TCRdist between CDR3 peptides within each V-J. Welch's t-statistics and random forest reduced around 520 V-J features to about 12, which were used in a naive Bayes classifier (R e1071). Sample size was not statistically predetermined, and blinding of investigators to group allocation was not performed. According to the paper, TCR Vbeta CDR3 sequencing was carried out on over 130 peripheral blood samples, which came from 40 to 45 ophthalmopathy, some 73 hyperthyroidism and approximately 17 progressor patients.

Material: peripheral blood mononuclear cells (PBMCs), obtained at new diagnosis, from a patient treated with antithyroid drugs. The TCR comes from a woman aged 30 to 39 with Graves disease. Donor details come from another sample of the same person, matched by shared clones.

The CDR3 loop reads CSASRLAATDTQYF. The DNA sequence reads TGCAGTGCTAGTCGACTAGCGGCCACAGATACGCAGTATTTT. Here the chain combines TRBV20-1 and TRBJ2-3; the junction holds 9 bases that match TRBD2. The germline V gene (reference sequence) gives CDR1 as DFQATT and CDR2 as SNEGSKA. From the cysteine through the phenylalanine, the CDR3 covers 14 amino acids. The entry retains the CDR3 DNA only, 42 bases that are in frame from base 1. Here V drops 3 bases and J drops 2 bases, and the junction holds 3 bases not matched to any gene.